These T cell receptor beta chains were read from a single sample in a study of blood T cell repertoires in COVID-19. Clones were read by immunoSEQ multiplex PCR, and TCRdb kept only the in-frame ones, dropping some. This table holds under 450,000 clones, 70% to 90% found once. Sequenced: peripheral blood. The receptors originated from a woman aged 40 to 55 with COVID-19, enrolled during active disease. CDR3s include the opening cysteine and the closing phenylalanine or tryptophan. A D gene is named only where the DNA matches it firmly.

j_call	d_call	cdr3_length	v_call	cdr3_nt	cdr3_aa
TRBJ2-2	-	17	TRBV7-3	TGTGCCAGCAGCTTCGGCAGGATTTCCGCGAACACCGGGGAGCTGTTTTTT	CASSFGRISANTGELFF
TRBJ1-1	-	12	TRBV6-6	TGTGCCAGCGGGGGGAAGTACACTGAAGCTTTCTTT	CASGGKYTEAFF
TRBJ2-5	-	16	TRBV7-3	TGTGCCAGCAGCCCCGACCGGGCGGGCTCGTTAGAGACCCAGTACTTC	CASSPDRAGSLETQYF
TRBJ1-5	-	12	TRBV12-3/TRBV12-4	TGTGCCAGCAGTTTAAAGCCGCCAACTATGTTTTTT	CASSLKPPTMFF
TRBJ1-1	TRBD1	14	TRBV6-6	TGTGCCACCTACCGATCGACCGGGACAGGGAAAGCTTTCTTT	CATYRSTGTGKAFF
TRBJ2-3	-	15	TRBV3-1/TRBV3-2	TGTGCCAGCAGCCCCCCAGGGACTAGCACAGATACGCAGTATTTT	CASSPPGTSTDTQYF
TRBJ2-3	TRBD1	14	TRBV9	TGTGCCAGCAGCGAACAGGGGCGCACAGATACGCAGTATTTT	CASSEQGRTDTQYF
TRBJ1-5	-	15	TRBV4-3	TGCGCCAGCAGCCAAAGTAGGGACATCAATCAGCCCCAGCATTTT	CASSQSRDINQPQHF
TRBJ1-5	TRBD1	14	TRBV6-5	TGTGCCAGCAGACCCGGGACAGGGCTTCAGCCCCAGCATTTT	CASRPGTGLQPQHF
TRBJ2-7	-	14	TRBV28	TGTGCCAGCAGTCCCCCCGGCGGGGCCTACGAGCAGTACTTC	CASSPPGGAYEQYF
TRBJ1-1	-	14	TRBV7-2	TGTGCCAGCAGCGCCCAACAGGGCGGCACTGAAGCTTTCTTT	CASSAQQGGTEAFF
TRBJ2-1	TRBD2	19	TRBV5-1	TGCGCCAGCAGCTCACCGGGACTAGCGGGAGTAGGCTCCTACAATGAGCAGTTCTTC	CASSSPGLAGVGSYNEQFF
TRBJ1-1	TRBD1	16	TRBV7-6	TGTGCCAGCACCCCCGGGGAAAGGGGGCCGGGCACTGAAGCTTTCTTT	CASTPGERGPGTEAFF
TRBJ1-5	-	13	TRBV27	TGTGCCAGCAGTTTAAAGGGGAATCAGCCCCAGCATTTT	CASSLKGNQPQHF